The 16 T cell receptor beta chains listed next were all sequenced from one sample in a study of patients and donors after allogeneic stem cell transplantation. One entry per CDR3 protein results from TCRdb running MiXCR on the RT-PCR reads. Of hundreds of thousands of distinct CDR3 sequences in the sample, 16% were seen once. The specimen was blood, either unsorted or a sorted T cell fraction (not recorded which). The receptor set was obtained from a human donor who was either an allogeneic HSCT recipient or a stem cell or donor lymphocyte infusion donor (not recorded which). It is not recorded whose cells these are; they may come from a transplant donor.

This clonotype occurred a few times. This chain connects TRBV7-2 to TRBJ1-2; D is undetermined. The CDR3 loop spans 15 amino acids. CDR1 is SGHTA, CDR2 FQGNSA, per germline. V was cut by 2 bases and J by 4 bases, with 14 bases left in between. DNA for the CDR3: TGTGCCAGCAGCTTAAGTGCAGGAATGGGCTATGGCTACACCTTC. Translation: CASSLSAGMGYGYTF.

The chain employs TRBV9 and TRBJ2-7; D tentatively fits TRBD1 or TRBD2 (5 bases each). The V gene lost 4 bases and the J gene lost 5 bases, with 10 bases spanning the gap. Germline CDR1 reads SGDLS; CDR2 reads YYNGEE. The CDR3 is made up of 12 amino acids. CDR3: CASSPGTNEQYF. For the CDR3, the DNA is TGTGCCAGCAGCCCAGGGACCAACGAGCAGTACTTC.

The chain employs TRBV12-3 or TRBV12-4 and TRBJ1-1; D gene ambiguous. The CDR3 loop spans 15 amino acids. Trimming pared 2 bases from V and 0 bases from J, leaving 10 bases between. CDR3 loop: CASSLYRMLNTEAFF. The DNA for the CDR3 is TGTGCCAGCAGTTTATATAGGATGTTGAACACTGAAGCTTTCTTT.

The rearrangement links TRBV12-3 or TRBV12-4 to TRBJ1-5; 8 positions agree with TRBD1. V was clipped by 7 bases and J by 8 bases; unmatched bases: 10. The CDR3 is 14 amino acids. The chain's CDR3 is CASTSDRAAEPQHF. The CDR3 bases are TGTGCCAGCACCTCGGACAGGGCCGCAGAGCCCCAGCATTTT.

CDR3 residues: CASSFRDRGVSPLHF. In DNA form, the CDR3 reads TGTGCCAGCAGCTTCCGGGACAGGGGGGTATCACCCCTCCACTTT. V and J are TRBV7-6 and TRBJ1-6; 11 positions agree with TRBD1. Germline values: CDR1 SGHVS, CDR2 FNYEAQ. This CDR3 is 15 amino acids long. The J segment lost 10 bases and the V segment lost 3 bases, leaving 5 bases of the junction unmatched.

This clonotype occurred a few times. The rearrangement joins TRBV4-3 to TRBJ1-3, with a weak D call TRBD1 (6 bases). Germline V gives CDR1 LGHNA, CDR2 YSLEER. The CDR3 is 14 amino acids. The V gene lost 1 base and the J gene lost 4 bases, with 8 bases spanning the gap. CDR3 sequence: CASSQGTEGNTIYF. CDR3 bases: TGCGCCAGCAGCCAAGGGACAGAAGGAAACACCATATATTTT.

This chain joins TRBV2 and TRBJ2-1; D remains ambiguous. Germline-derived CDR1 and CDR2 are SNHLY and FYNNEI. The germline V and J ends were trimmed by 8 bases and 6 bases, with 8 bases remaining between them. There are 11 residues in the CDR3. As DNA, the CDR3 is TGTGCCAGCCGCAGGCCCAATGAGCAGTTCTTC. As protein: CASRRPNEQFF. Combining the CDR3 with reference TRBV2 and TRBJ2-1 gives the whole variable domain EPEVTQTPSHQVTQMGQEVILRCVPISNHLYFYWYRQILGQKVEFLVSFYNNEISEKSEIFDDQFSVERPDGSNFTLKIRSTKLEDSAMYFCASRRPNEQFFGPGTRLTVL.

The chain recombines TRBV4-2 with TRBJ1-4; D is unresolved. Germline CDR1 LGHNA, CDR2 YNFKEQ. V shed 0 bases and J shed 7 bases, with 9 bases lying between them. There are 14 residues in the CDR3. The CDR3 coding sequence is TGTGCCAGCAGCCAAGACGGTGTTAGTGAAAAACTGTTTTTT. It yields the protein CASSQDGVSEKLFF.

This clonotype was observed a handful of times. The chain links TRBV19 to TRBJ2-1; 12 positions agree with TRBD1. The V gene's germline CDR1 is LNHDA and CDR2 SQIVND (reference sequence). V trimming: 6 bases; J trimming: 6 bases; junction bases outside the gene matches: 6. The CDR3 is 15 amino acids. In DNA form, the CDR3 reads TGTGCCAGTAGCATGGGACAGGGGGCGGGCAATGAGCAGTTCTTC. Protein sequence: CASSMGQGAGNEQFF.

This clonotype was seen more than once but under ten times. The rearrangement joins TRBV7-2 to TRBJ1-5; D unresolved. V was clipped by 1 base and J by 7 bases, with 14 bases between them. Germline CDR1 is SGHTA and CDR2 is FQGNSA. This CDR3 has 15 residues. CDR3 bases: TGTGCCAGCAGCTTAGAAGCCGGGATGAGACAGCCCCAGCATTTT. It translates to CASSLEAGMRQPQHF. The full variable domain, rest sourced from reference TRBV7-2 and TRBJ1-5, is GAGVSQSPSNKVTEKGKDVELRCDPISGHTALYWYRQSLGQGLEFLIYFQGNSAPDKSGLPSDRFSAERTGGSVSTLTIQRTQQEDSAVYLCASSLEAGMRQPQHFGDGTRLSIL.

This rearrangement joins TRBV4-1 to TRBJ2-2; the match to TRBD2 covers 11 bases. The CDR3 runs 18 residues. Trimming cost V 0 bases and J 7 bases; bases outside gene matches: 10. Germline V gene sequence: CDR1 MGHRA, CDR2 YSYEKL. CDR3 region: CASSQEGELAGVGGELFF. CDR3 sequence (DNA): TGCGCCAGCAGCCAAGAAGGCGAACTAGCGGGAGTAGGCGGGGAGCTGTTTTTT.

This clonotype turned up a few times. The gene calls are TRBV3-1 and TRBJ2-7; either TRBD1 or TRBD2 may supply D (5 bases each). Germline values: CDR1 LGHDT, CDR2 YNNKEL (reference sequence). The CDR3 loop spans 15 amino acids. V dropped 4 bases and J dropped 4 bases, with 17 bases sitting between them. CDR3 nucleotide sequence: TGTGCCAGCAGCCTCGGGACGCGTTTGGGGTACGAGCAGTACTTC. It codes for CASSLGTRLGYEQYF.

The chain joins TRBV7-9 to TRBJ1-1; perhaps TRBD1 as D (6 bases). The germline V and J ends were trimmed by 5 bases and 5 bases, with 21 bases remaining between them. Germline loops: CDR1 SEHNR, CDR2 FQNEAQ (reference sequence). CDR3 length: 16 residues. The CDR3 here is CASSPYVGGPETEAFF. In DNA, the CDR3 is TGTGCCAGCAGCCCCTACGTCGGGGGGCCGGAGACTGAAGCTTTCTTT.

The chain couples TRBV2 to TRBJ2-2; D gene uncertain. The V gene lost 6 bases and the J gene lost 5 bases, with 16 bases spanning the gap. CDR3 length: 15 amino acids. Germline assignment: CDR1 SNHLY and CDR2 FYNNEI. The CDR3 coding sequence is TGTGCCAGCAGGGCAGAAGTAGAATTAACCGGGGAGCTGTTTTTT. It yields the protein CASRAEVELTGELFF.

CDR3 protein: CASSPRKTRGTEAFF. The CDR3 bases are TGTGCCAGCAGTCCACGTAAAACCCGGGGCACTGAAGCTTTCTTT. The J gene is TRBJ1-1, the V gene TRBV6-1, with D unresolved. The germline V gene encodes CDR1 MNHNS and CDR2 SASEGT. CDR3 length equals 15 residues. With 5 bases removed from V and 4 bases from J, the gap between germline ends came to 17 bases.

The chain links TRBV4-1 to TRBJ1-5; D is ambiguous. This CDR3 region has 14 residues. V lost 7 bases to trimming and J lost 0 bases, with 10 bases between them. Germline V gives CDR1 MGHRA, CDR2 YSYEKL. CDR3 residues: CASNDLYSNQPQHF. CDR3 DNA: TGCGCCAGCAACGATCTTTATAGCAATCAGCCCCAGCATTTT.